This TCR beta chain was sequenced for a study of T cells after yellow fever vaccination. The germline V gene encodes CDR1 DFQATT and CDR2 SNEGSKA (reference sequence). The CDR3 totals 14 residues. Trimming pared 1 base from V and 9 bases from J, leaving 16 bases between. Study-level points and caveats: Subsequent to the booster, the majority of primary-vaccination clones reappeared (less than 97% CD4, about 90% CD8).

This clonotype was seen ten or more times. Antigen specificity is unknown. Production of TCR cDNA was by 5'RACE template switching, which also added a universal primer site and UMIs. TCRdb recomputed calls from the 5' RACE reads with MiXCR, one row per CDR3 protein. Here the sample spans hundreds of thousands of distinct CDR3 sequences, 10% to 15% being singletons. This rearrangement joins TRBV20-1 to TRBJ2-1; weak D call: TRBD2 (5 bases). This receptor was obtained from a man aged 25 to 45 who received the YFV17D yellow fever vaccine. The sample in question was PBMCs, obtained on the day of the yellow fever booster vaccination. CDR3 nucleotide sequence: TGCAGTGCTAGAGCCCTACTAGTTTCGGTTGAGCAGTTCTTC. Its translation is CSARALLVSVEQFF.